One sample yielded the 15 T cell receptor beta chains listed below, sequenced in a study of blood T cell repertoires in COVID-19. Only in-frame clones appear in the TCRdb table, and some are missing; sequencing was by immunoSEQ multiplex PCR. This sample has roughly 250,000 clones, with 85% to 90% found just once. The sequencing sample was made of peripheral blood. These receptors all stem from a woman in her forties with acute or convalescent COVID-19.

The V and J genes are TRBV2 and TRBJ2-6; 7 nucleotides agree with TRBD1. This CDR3 has 15 residues. With V trimmed by 5 bases and J by 4 bases, 5 bases remained unmatched. Looked up from germline, CDR1 is SNHLY and CDR2 is FYNNEI. CDR3 bases: TGTGCCAGCAGTCAGACAGGGTACGGGGCCAACGTCCTGACTTTC. Amino acids: CASSQTGYGANVLTF.

The V gene is TRBV18, the J gene TRBJ1-1; TRBD1 matches 10 bases. The CDR3 totals 16 residues. Germline V lookup: CDR1 KGHSH, CDR2 LQKENI. After removal of 3 bases from V and 0 bases from J, the junction contained 4 bases not matched to a gene. The CDR3 DNA sequence: TGTGCCAGCTCACCCATGGGACAGGGGTTGAACACTGAAGCTTTCTTT. Its translation: CASSPMGQGLNTEAFF.

The chain employs TRBV2 and TRBJ1-2; possibly TRBD1 for D (6 bases). Germline V lookup: CDR1 SNHLY, CDR2 FYNNEI. The length of the CDR3 is 12 residues. V was pared by 6 bases and J by 3 bases, with 8 bases between. The CDR3 protein is CASRRTDYGYTF. Written as DNA, the CDR3 is TGTGCCAGCAGGAGGACAGACTATGGCTACACCTTC.

This clone occurred a few times. This chain joins TRBV7-6 and TRBJ1-2, with D tentatively TRBD1 (6 bases). The CDR3 totals 13 residues. Trimming removed 4 bases from V and 3 bases from J, with 9 bases in between. Germline-derived CDR1 and CDR2 are SGHVS and FNYEAQ. This CDR3 is CASSSAGDYGYTF. CDR3 sequence (DNA): TGTGCCAGCAGCTCGGCAGGGGACTATGGCTACACCTTC.

With respect to this clone: Other DNA sequences in this specimen translate into the identical CDR3. Here the CDR3 DNA reads TGTGCCAGTAGTATTGGAGGCGGTTATGGCTACACCTTC. Translation: CASSIGGGYGYTF. This rearrangement joins TRBV19 to TRBJ1-2, with D unclear. This CDR3 has 13 amino acids. The germline V gene has CDR1 LNHDA and CDR2 SQIVND (reference sequence). The germline V and J ends were trimmed by 3 bases and 5 bases, with 10 bases remaining between them.

The V and J genes are TRBV7-3 and TRBJ2-1; TRBD1 is a possible D gene (5 bases). Looked up from germline, CDR1 is SGHTA and CDR2 is FQGTGA. The CDR3 contains 13 residues. The ends were cut back, 3 bases at V and 8 bases at J, with 11 bases in the middle. CDR3 loop: CASSFRARDEQFF. The CDR3 region has the DNA TGTGCCAGCAGCTTCAGGGCCCGGGATGAGCAGTTCTTC. Full variable domain (outside the CDR3, taken from reference TRBV7-3 and TRBJ2-1): GAGVSQTPSNKVTEKGKYVELRCDPISGHTALYWYRQSLGQGPEFLIYFQGTGAADDSGLPNDRFFAVRPEGSVSTLKIQRTERGDSAVYLCASSFRARDEQFFGPGTRLTVL.

About this clone: The same CDR3 is also encoded by other DNA sequences in this sample. The V gene is TRBV5-1, the J gene TRBJ2-3; 7 nucleotides line up with TRBD1. The CDR3 loop spans 13 amino acids. Trimming at V came to 2 bases and at J to 4 bases, leaving 1 base not matched to a gene. Looked up from germline, CDR1 is SGHRS and CDR2 is YFSETQ. The CDR3 DNA is TGCGCCAGCAGCTTAGGGGGCGCAGATACGCAGTATTTT. This encodes CASSLGGADTQYF.

The gene calls are TRBV28 and TRBJ1-2, with TRBD1 matching over 9 bases. The ends lost 5 bases at V and 6 bases at J; junction bases unmatched: 7. Looked up from germline, CDR1 is MDHEN and CDR2 is SYDVKM. The CDR3 is made up of 14 amino acids. The CDR3 DNA sequence: TGTGCCAGCAGTATAGGGGGACAGGGAAATGGCTACACCTTC. Translation: CASSIGGQGNGYTF.

CDR3 loop: CASSANSGGMSYNEQFF. DNA for the CDR3: TGTGCCAGCAGCGCTAATAGCGGGGGTATGTCCTACAATGAGCAGTTCTTC. The J gene is TRBJ2-1, the V gene TRBV2; the match to TRBD2 covers 9 bases. Germline loops: CDR1 SNHLY, CDR2 FYNNEI. This CDR3 comprises 17 residues. The junction had 10 bases not matched to a gene; V was cut back by 6 bases and J by 1 base.

The chain is built from TRBV24-1 and TRBJ1-1; 7 nucleotides align to TRBD1. CDR1 and CDR2 (germline): KGHDR, SFDVKD. Unmatched junction bases numbered 13, after V lost 5 bases and J lost 5 bases. The CDR3 sequence is 16 residues long. This CDR3 is CATSATAAGGRTEAFF. In DNA, the CDR3 is TGTGCCACCAGTGCCACAGCAGCAGGGGGGAGAACTGAAGCTTTCTTT.

The CDR3 protein is CASSAPGGYGNQPQHF. The CDR3 DNA reads TGTGCCAGCAGTGCCCCGGGGGGCTATGGCAATCAGCCCCAGCATTTT. V gene TRBV6-1 combines with J gene TRBJ1-5, with D tentatively TRBD1 (6 bases). Trimming pared 4 bases from V and 2 bases from J, leaving 15 bases between. Germline loops: CDR1 MNHNS, CDR2 SASEGT. The CDR3 runs to 16 residues.

A single count supports this clone. This rearrangement joins TRBV10-3 to TRBJ1-2; 9 bases agree with TRBD1. In germline, CDR1 is ENHRY, CDR2 SYGVKD. The CDR3 extends over 14 amino acids. V gave up 7 bases and J gave up 1 base; unmatched junction bases: 4. CDR3: CAITGGQGNYGYTF. In DNA, the CDR3 is TGTGCCATCACCGGGGGACAGGGTAACTATGGCTACACCTTC.

The chain has TRBV4-1 and TRBJ2-2; TRBD2 matches at 14 bases. CDR3 length: 17 residues. J was trimmed by 3 bases and V by 5 bases; bases with no gene match: 5. Germline CDR1 MGHRA, CDR2 YSYEKL. The chain's CDR3 is CASSSRLAGGYTGELFF. CDR3 sequence (DNA): TGCGCCAGCAGCTCCAGACTAGCGGGGGGGTACACCGGGGAGCTGTTTTTT.

The chain recombines TRBV19 with TRBJ1-1; a possible D gene is TRBD1 (6 bases). The CDR3 covers 13 residues. Germline CDR1 LNHDA, CDR2 SQIVND (reference sequence). V was clipped by 4 bases and J by 5 bases, with 11 bases between them. CDR3 bases: TGTGCCAGTAGTAGAGTACAGGGAACTGAAGCTTTCTTT. This translates into CASSRVQGTEAFF.

The V and J genes are TRBV6-4 and TRBJ2-3; TRBD2 agrees at 8 bases. This CDR3 is 19 amino acids long. Looked up from germline, CDR1 is MRHNA and CDR2 is SNTAGT. The junction had 15 bases not matched to a gene; V was cut back by 3 bases and J by 1 base. CDR3 bases: TGTGCCAGCAGTGATACTCCGGGGGGGGGCCTGGGCGGCACAGATACGCAGTATTTT. It is translated as CASSDTPGGGLGGTDTQYF.